These 32 T cell receptor beta chains came from one sample sequenced in a study of blood T cell repertoires in COVID-19. Method: immunoSEQ multiplex PCR; TCRdb's copy keeps in-frame clones and lacks some. This sample has about 59,000 clones, with roughly 85% found just once. Sequenced material: peripheral blood. All receptors derive from a man aged 60-69 years with acute or convalescent COVID-19.

The chain couples TRBV19 to TRBJ1-5; TRBD1 matches 8 bases. V was clipped by 6 bases and J by 5 bases; unmatched bases: 9. Germline V gene lookup returns CDR1 LNHDA and CDR2 SQIVND (reference sequence). The CDR3 covers 15 residues. DNA of the CDR3: TGTGCCAGTAGGGACAGGGCGCGCGGCGATCAGCCCCAGCATTTT. Translation: CASRDRARGDQPQHF.

The gene calls are TRBV6-2 or TRBV6-3 and TRBJ2-5; 8 nucleotides line up with TRBD1. The CDR3 length is 16 residues. Per germline, CDR1 MNHEY and CDR2 SVGEGT. Trimming took 4 bases from V and 5 from J; bases not matched to a gene: 12. The CDR3 spells CASSLGQGARFETQYF. In nucleotides, the CDR3 is TGTGCCAGCAGTTTGGGCCAGGGGGCCCGATTCGAGACCCAGTACTTC.

In its sample, this clone was seen once. The chain employs TRBV28 and TRBJ2-7; 7 bases map to TRBD2. Germline V lookup: CDR1 MDHEN, CDR2 SYDVKM. V dropped 8 bases and J dropped 3; count of bases not matched to a gene: 4. The CDR3 runs to 12 residues. This chain's CDR3 is CASAGLHYEQYF. The CDR3 DNA sequence: TGTGCCAGCGCGGGACTACACTACGAGCAGTACTTC.

Only one count was recorded for this clone. This chain links TRBV2 with TRBJ1-4; no firm D call. In germline, CDR1 is SNHLY, CDR2 FYNNEI. This CDR3 comprises 11 residues. Trimming pared 6 bases from V and 6 bases from J, leaving 5 bases between. The CDR3 DNA sequence: TGTGCCAGCAGCGTTTATGAAAAACTGTTTTTT. Translated, it gives CASSVYEKLFF.

The chain links TRBV6-1 to TRBJ2-7; 10 positions match TRBD1. This CDR3 contains 15 residues. Trimming removed 1 base from V and 4 bases from J; junction bases left unmatched: 4. The germline gives CDR1 MNHNS, CDR2 SASEGT. The CDR3 protein is CASSEETGGIYEQYF. For the CDR3, the DNA is TGTGCCAGCAGTGAAGAGACAGGGGGCATTTACGAGCAGTACTTC.

The chain recombines TRBV6-5 with TRBJ2-5, with D perhaps matching TRBD2 (6 bases). Trimming took 10 bases from V and 5 from J, leaving 17 bases between them. The CDR3 runs 13 residues. CDR1 and CDR2 (germline): MNHEY, SVGAGI. CDR3 protein: CATEGLAGETQYF. CDR3 nucleotides: TGTGCCACCGAGGGACTGGCTGGGGAGACCCAGTACTTC.

The chain has TRBV27 and TRBJ2-1, with D perhaps TRBD2 (6 bases). This CDR3 has 15 amino acids. Trimming stripped 5 bases from V and 6 bases from J, with 17 bases between. Germline V CDR1 and CDR2: MNHEY, SMNVEV (reference sequence). CDR3 DNA sequence: TGTGCCAGCAGTCCGGCCCGAGTAGCGGTCAATGAGCAGTTCTTC. Translation gives CASSPARVAVNEQFF.

The chain is built from TRBV18 and TRBJ1-5; tentatively, D is TRBD1 (6 bases). Germline CDR1 and CDR2: KGHSH and LQKENI. This CDR3 is 15 amino acids long. The germline V and J ends were trimmed by 5 bases and 2 bases, with 13 bases remaining between them. CDR3 region: CASSTGSGGNQPQHF. The CDR3 DNA reads TGTGCCAGCTCAACAGGGAGCGGGGGCAATCAGCCCCAGCATTTT.

The sample holds one count of this clone. The chain couples TRBV6-6 to TRBJ2-5; D perhaps matches TRBD2 (5 bases). This CDR3 is 14 amino acids long. CDR1 is MNHNY and CDR2 is SVGAGI in the germline V gene (reference sequence). Trimming removed 0 bases from V and 3 bases from J, with 8 bases in between. CDR3 region: CASSYSLREETQYF. Written as DNA, the CDR3 is TGTGCCAGCAGTTACTCGTTGCGGGAAGAGACCCAGTACTTC.

The chain is built from TRBV29-1 and TRBJ2-7; 7 bases are a match to TRBD1. Germline assignment: CDR1 SQVTM and CDR2 ANQGSEA. With V trimmed by 5 bases and J by 3 bases, 10 bases remained unmatched. The CDR3 has 14 residues. DNA for the CDR3: TGCAGCGTTAAAAACCGGGACAGCGACTACGAGCAGTACTTC. Its protein is CSVKNRDSDYEQYF.

CDR3 residues: CASSPSGSLDNEKLFF. For the CDR3, the DNA is TGTGCCAGCAGCCCCAGCGGGAGCCTCGATAATGAAAAACTGTTTTTT. This sequence joins TRBV5-4 and TRBJ1-4; unclear D gene. CDR3 size: 16 residues. From germline, CDR1 is SGHNT and CDR2 YYREEE (reference sequence). The V end lost 4 bases, the J end lost 4 bases, and 17 bases lay between the germline ends.

The chain couples TRBV18 to TRBJ1-6; 11 nucleotides agree with TRBD1. Germline V gives CDR1 KGHSH, CDR2 LQKENI. Trimming at V came to 3 bases and at J to 6 bases, leaving 1 base not matched to a gene. This CDR3 comprises 15 residues. The DNA of the CDR3 is TGTGCCAGCTCACCCGGGACAGGGGGTAATTCACCCCTCCACTTT. Protein product: CASSPGTGGNSPLHF.

The chain employs TRBV3-1 (or the pseudogene TRBV3-2) and TRBJ2-7, with 7 positions matching TRBD2. The CDR3 is 16 residues long. CDR1 is LGHDT and CDR2 is YNNKEL in the germline V gene (reference sequence). V shed 3 bases, J shed 0 bases, and the junction held 8 bases outside the gene matches. The DNA of the CDR3 is TGTGCCAGCAGCCATTGGCGGGAGACCAGCTCCTACGAGCAGTACTTC. Encoded protein: CASSHWRETSSYEQYF.

The CDR3 bases are TGTGCCAGCAGCCAAGAGGGGGACAAATCCAATAGCAATCAGCCCCAGCATTTT. It specifies CASSQEGDKSNSNQPQHF. This chain joins TRBV14 and TRBJ1-5, with D tentatively TRBD1 (6 bases). V was pared by 0 bases and J by 0 bases, with 15 bases between. The CDR3 runs to 18 residues. Germline V lookup: CDR1 SGHDN, CDR2 FVKESK. Variable domain in full (rest from reference TRBV14 and TRBJ1-5): EAGVTQFPSHSVIEKGQTVTLRCDPISGHDNLYWYRRVMGKEIKFLLHFVKESKQDESGMPNNRFLAERTGGTYSTLKVQPAELEDSGVYFCASSQEGDKSNSNQPQHFGDGTRLSIL.

The genes are TRBV2 and TRBJ1-5; the D gene is possibly TRBD1 (5 bases). This CDR3 is built from 12 residues. Germline V gives CDR1 SNHLY, CDR2 FYNNEI. The V end lost 10 bases, the J end lost 7 bases, and 14 bases lay between the germline ends. CDR3 bases: TGTGCCACCAAAGACAGTAACCAGCCCCAGCATTTT. Amino acids: CATKDSNQPQHF. Full variable domain (remainder filled in from reference TRBV2 and TRBJ1-5): EPEVTQTPSHQVTQMGQEVILRCVPISNHLYFYWYRQILGQKVEFLVSFYNNEISEKSEIFDDQFSVERPDGSNFTLKIRSTKLEDSAMYFCATKDSNQPQHFGDGTRLSIL.

The genes are TRBV29-1 and TRBJ1-5; D possibly corresponds to TRBD1 (6 bases). Germline assignment: CDR1 SQVTM and CDR2 ANQGSEA. Between the trimmed V and J ends, which lost 4 bases and 6 bases, there was a span of 13 bases. CDR3 length: 13 residues. The CDR3 sequence: CSVGGQDAQPQHF. The CDR3 DNA sequence: TGCAGCGTTGGGGGGCAGGATGCTCAGCCCCAGCATTTT. The full variable domain, its missing parts supplied by reference TRBV29-1 and TRBJ1-5, is SAVISQKPSRDICQRGTSLTIQCQVDSQVTMMFWYRQQPGQSLTLIATANQGSEATYESGFVIDKFPISRPNLTFSTLTVSNMSPEDSSIYLCSVGGQDAQPQHFGDGTRLSIL.

V is TRBV28 and J is TRBJ1-4; TRBD1 aligns across 8 bases. CDR1 MDHEN and CDR2 SYDVKM come from the germline V gene. With 4 bases clipped from V and 2 bases from J, the junction kept 3 bases outside the gene matches. The CDR3 sequence is 15 residues long. For the CDR3, the DNA is TGTGCCAGCAGTTCTACAGGGGGGACTAATGAAAAACTGTTTTTT. Translation: CASSSTGGTNEKLFF.

The chain links TRBV28 to TRBJ2-1; 7 nucleotides match TRBD1. V shed 2 bases and J 4 bases; nucleotides not matched to a gene: 8. Germline V gives CDR1 MDHEN, CDR2 SYDVKM. The CDR3 spans 16 residues. CDR3 sequence reads: CASSLVRDRGYNEQFF. Here the CDR3 DNA reads TGTGCCAGCAGTTTAGTCCGGGACAGAGGTTACAATGAGCAGTTCTTC.

The V and J genes are TRBV28 and TRBJ1-1; D is possibly TRBD1 (6 bases). Deletions cut 7 bases from V and 1 base from J, with 13 bases between. Germline CDR1 is MDHEN and CDR2 is SYDVKM. This CDR3 comprises 14 residues. The CDR3 nucleotides read TGTGCCAGCATCAGGACAGCCCGGAACACTGAAGCTTTCTTT. As protein: CASIRTARNTEAFF.

The sample holds one count of this clone. The gene calls are TRBV9 and TRBJ1-4, with a weak D call TRBD1 (5 bases). The germline CDR1 and CDR2 sequences are SGDLS and YYNGEE. The CDR3 length is 13 residues. With 4 bases removed from V and 7 bases from J, the gap between germline ends came to 11 bases. Here the CDR3 DNA reads TGTGCCAGCAGCTCAAGACAGAGTGAAAAACTGTTTTTT. It is translated as CASSSRQSEKLFF.

V and J are TRBV10-1 and TRBJ1-1; D is unresolved. The V end was cut by 7 bases, the J end by 4 bases, with 25 bases between. This CDR3 contains 17 residues. Per the germline V gene, CDR1 is WNHNN and CDR2 is SYGVQD (reference sequence). CDR3 loop: CASTEGLGLGRGTEAFF. The CDR3 DNA reads TGCGCCAGCACCGAAGGTCTGGGTCTCGGGAGAGGCACTGAAGCTTTCTTT.

This chain joins TRBV19 and TRBJ1-1, with a tentative D call TRBD1 (5 bases). The CDR3 is 15 amino acids. Germline assignment: CDR1 LNHDA and CDR2 SQIVND (reference sequence). V was pared by 5 bases and J by 0 bases, with 13 bases between. CDR3 coding DNA: TGTGCCAGTAGTTCTGTTTGGGGCATGAACACTGAAGCTTTCTTT. Translation: CASSSVWGMNTEAFF.

The gene calls are TRBV28 and TRBJ1-4; 10 bases fit TRBD1. Germline CDR1 and CDR2: MDHEN and SYDVKM. This CDR3 is 14 amino acids long. V lost 6 bases to trimming and J lost 7 bases; unmatched junction nucleotides: 5. CDR3 amino acids: CASRRQGAIEKLFF. The CDR3 DNA follows: TGTGCCAGCAGACGACAGGGGGCTATTGAAAAACTGTTTTTT.

This clone showed up just a few times. V and J are TRBV20-1 and TRBJ1-2; 8 bases are shared with TRBD1. The V gene's germline CDR1 is DFQATT and CDR2 SNEGSKA (reference sequence). This CDR3 has 16 amino acids. The trim removed 3 bases at V and 7 bases at J, leaving 16 bases unmatched. DNA of the CDR3: TGCAGTGCTAGTTCCACAGGGGGAGGTATGTCCGGTGGCTACACCTTC. As protein: CSASSTGGGMSGGYTF.

The chain joins TRBV28 to TRBJ1-2; 7 positions match TRBD1. CDR3 length: 13 amino acids. Trimming took 6 bases from V and 4 from J; bases not matched to a gene: 5. CDR1 MDHEN and CDR2 SYDVKM come from the germline V gene. The CDR3 bases are TGTGCCAGCAGGGGGACAGATAGCTATGGCTACACCTTC. This encodes CASRGTDSYGYTF.

V usage is TRBV7-2 and J usage is TRBJ2-5, with 16 nucleotides matching TRBD2. The germline CDR1 and CDR2 sequences are SGHTA and FQGNSA. V lost 5 bases to trimming and J lost 4 bases; unmatched junction nucleotides: 13. The CDR3 extends over 19 amino acids. CDR3 residues: CASSPKWGLAGGPGETQYF. The DNA of the CDR3 is TGTGCCAGCAGCCCAAAGTGGGGACTAGCGGGAGGGCCAGGAGAGACCCAGTACTTC.

The chain carries TRBV24-1 and TRBJ2-1; 8 bases are a match to TRBD2. Germline-derived CDR1 and CDR2 are KGHDR and SFDVKD. Losses at the gene ends were 7 bases for V and 3 bases for J; bases not matched to a gene: 4. The CDR3 contains 14 residues. The DNA for the CDR3 is TGTGCCACCAGGACTAGCGCGAGCTACAATGAGCAGTTCTTC. Its protein is CATRTSASYNEQFF.

Only one count was recorded for this clone. This sequence joins TRBV5-1 and TRBJ2-5; D remains unclear. Per the germline V gene, CDR1 is SGHRS and CDR2 is YFSETQ. V shed 2 bases and J shed 2 bases, with 16 bases lying between them. The CDR3 consists of 16 residues. The CDR3 DNA sequence: TGCGCCAGCAGCTTAGGCACAAGGTGGGCTCAAGAGACCCAGTACTTC. It is translated as CASSLGTRWAQETQYF.

The rearrangement joins TRBV7-3 to TRBJ1-1, with 7 bases identical to TRBD1. Per germline, CDR1 SGHTA and CDR2 FQGTGA. The CDR3 is 15 amino acids. The V and J ends lost 2 bases and 0 bases, in that order; junction bases with no gene match: 3. This chain's CDR3 is CASSLQGQLNTEAFF. The CDR3 DNA reads as TGTGCCAGCAGCTTACAGGGACAGTTGAACACTGAAGCTTTCTTT. The complete variable domain, with remaining parts taken from reference TRBV7-3 and TRBJ1-1, reads GAGVSQTPSNKVTEKGKYVELRCDPISGHTALYWYRQSLGQGPEFLIYFQGTGAADDSGLPNDRFFAVRPEGSVSTLKIQRTERGDSAVYLCASSLQGQLNTEAFFGQGTRLTVV.

The gene calls are TRBV21-1 and TRBJ2-1; TRBD2, the table's D call, lacks a check against the DNA. TRBV21-1 is annotated as a pseudogene. The CDR3 covers 15 residues. CDR3 nucleotide sequence: TGTGCCAGCAGCAAACCAGCGGGAGGTTACAATGAGCAGTTCTTC. Its translation is CASSKPAGGYNEQFF.

The chain combines TRBV18 with TRBJ1-2; 10 nucleotides match TRBD1. V lost 5 bases, J lost 8 bases, and 8 bases stayed unmatched. The length of the CDR3 is 14 residues. CDR1 is KGHSH, CDR2 LQKENI, per germline. The CDR3 here is CASSSGQGTGGYTF. Here the CDR3 DNA reads TGTGCCAGCTCATCGGGACAGGGGACGGGCGGCTACACCTTC.

This clone was observed a handful of times. V gene TRBV20-1 combines with J gene TRBJ1-2; D might be TRBD1 (6 bases). V gave up 3 bases and J gave up 5 bases, with 13 bases separating them. Germline V gene data show CDR1 as DFQATT and CDR2 as SNEGSKA (reference sequence). The CDR3 loop spans 13 amino acids. CDR3 sequence (DNA): TGCAGTGCTAGTCGCAGGGGCGGGTATGGCTACACCTTC. Encoded protein: CSASRRGGYGYTF.